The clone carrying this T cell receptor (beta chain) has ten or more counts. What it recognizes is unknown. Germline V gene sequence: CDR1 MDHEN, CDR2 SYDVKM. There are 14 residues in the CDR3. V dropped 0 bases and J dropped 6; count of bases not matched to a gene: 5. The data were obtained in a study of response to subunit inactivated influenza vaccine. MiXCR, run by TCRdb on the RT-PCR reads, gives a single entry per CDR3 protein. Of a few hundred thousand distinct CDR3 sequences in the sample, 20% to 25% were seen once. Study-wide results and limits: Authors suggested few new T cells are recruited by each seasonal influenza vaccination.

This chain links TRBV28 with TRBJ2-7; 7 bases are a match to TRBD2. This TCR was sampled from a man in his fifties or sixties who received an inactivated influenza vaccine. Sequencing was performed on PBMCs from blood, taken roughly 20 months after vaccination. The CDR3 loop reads CASSLWRRGVEQYF. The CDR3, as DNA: TGTGCCAGCAGTTTATGGCGCCGGGGGGTCGAGCAGTACTTC. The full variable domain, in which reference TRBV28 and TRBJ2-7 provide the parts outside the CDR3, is DVKVTQSSRYLVKRTGEKVFLECVQDMDHENMFWYRQDPGLGLRLIYFSYDVKMKEKGDIPEGYSVSREKKERFSLILESASTNQTSMYLCASSLWRRGVEQYFGPGTRLTVT.